This T cell receptor (beta chain) was sequenced in a study of T cell responses to AZD1222 COVID-19 vaccine. Findings of the study overall: Regions 160-218 and 743-854 dominated among vaccine-associated CD4 TCRs spanning spike. After the peak T cell response, and only then, were repertoires sampled. Females outnumbered males among donors, who were mostly white British; clonal diversity was possibly underestimated. Targeting of unmutated variant regions was reportedly seen in nearly half of spike-specific TCRs.

Measured with immunoSEQ multiplex PCR; TCRdb has only the in-frame clones, and not every one. The sample has approximately 220,000 clones; 85% to 95% are singletons. Turning to this clone: Antigen specificity is unknown.

The CDR3 covers 14 residues. The V gene end was trimmed by 4 bases and the J gene end by 6 bases; junction bases not matched to a gene: 5. The germline gives CDR1 SGDLS, CDR2 YYNGEE. The sequence derives from an adult in good health. The input for sequencing was peripheral blood, taken on day 0 of MenACWY control vaccination. The J gene is TRBJ1-5, the V gene TRBV9; 9 bases line up with TRBD1. CDR3 in amino acids: CASSPGQGGQPQHF. The CDR3 DNA reads TGTGCCAGCAGCCCGGGACAGGGTGGTCAGCCCCAGCATTTT.